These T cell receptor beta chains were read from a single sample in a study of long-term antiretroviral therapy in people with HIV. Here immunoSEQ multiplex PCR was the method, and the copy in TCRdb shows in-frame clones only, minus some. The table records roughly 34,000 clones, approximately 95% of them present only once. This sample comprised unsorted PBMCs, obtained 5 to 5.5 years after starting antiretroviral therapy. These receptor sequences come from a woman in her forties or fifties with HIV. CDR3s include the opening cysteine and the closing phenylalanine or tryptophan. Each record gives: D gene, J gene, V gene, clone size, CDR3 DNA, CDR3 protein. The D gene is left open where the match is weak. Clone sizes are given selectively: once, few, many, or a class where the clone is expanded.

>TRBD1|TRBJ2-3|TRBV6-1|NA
TGTGCCAGCGACAGGGTCGCGACAGATACGCAGTATTTT
CASDRVATDTQYF
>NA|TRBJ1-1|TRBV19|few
TGTGCCAGTAGTGGGGCCATTCTGGACACTGAAGCTTTCTTT
CASSGAILDTEAFF
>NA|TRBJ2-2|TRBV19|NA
TGTGCCAGTAGTAACTCCGCCCAGGTCGGGGAGCTGTTTTTT
CASSNSAQVGELFF
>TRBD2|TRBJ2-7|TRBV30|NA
TGTGCCTGGAACGGACTAGCGGGGGGGCCTTGGTTGGGGGAGCAGTACTTC
CAWNGLAGGPWLGEQYF
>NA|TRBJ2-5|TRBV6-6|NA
TGTGCCAGCAGTTATACCTTCGGTAGGGAGACCCAGTACTTC
CASSYTFGRETQYF
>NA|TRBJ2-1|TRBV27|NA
TGTGCCAGCAGTTTACGGAGCTACGATGAGCAGTTCTTC
CASSLRSYDEQFF
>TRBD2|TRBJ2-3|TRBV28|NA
TGTGCCAGCAGTTCTGATTTCGGACTAGCTGACGCAGATACGCAGTATTTT
CASSSDFGLADADTQYF
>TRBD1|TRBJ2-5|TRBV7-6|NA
TGTGCCAGCAGCCCAAGACAGGGGACAGAGACCCAGTACTTC
CASSPRQGTETQYF
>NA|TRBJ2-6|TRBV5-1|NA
TGCGCCAGCAGCTTACAGGGAATCTCTGGGGCCAACGTCCTGACTTTC
CASSLQGISGANVLTF
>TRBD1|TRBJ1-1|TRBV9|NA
TGTGCCAGCAGCGCCTTCGAGGGGGCCTCTGAAGCTTTCTTT
CASSAFEGASEAFF
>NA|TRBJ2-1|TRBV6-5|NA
TGTGCCAGCAGTTATTTAGGCCAGGCTTTTTACAATGAGCAGTTCTTC
CASSYLGQAFYNEQFF
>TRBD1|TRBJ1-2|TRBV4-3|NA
TGCGCCAGCAGCCCGGGGACAGGGAACTATGGCTACACCTTC
CASSPGTGNYGYTF
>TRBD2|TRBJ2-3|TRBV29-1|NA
TGCAGCGTTGATAGTACTAGCGGTGGCACAGATACGCAGTATTTT
CSVDSTSGGTDTQYF
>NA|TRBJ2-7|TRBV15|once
TGTGCCACCAGACCCGGGAGCTCCTACGAGCAGTACTTC
CATRPGSSYEQYF
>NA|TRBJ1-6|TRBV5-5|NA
TGTGCCAGCAGCTCGCGATTTGGATCACCCCTCCACTTT
CASSSRFGSPLHF
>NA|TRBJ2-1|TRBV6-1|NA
TGTGCCAGCAGTTCCACAGGGCCCAATGAGCAGTTCTTC
CASSSTGPNEQFF
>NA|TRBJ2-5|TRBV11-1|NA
TGTGCCAGCAGCTCCCGGGAACAGCCTGAGGAGACCCAGTACTTC
CASSSREQPEETQYF
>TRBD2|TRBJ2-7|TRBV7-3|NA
TGTGCCAGCAGCCTAGCGGGGTCGTACGAGCGGTACTTC
CASSLAGSYERYF
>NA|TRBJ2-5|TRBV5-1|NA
TGCGCCAGCACGCCCGTTAACCCAGGGGAGACCCAGTACTTC
CASTPVNPGETQYF
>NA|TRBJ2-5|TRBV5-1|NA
TGCGCCAGCAGCTTGATAGGACAGACACAAGAGACCCAGTACTTC
CASSLIGQTQETQYF
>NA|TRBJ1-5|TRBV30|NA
TGTGCCTGGAGTGTACGGGGACCCCAAGGGGATCAGCCCCAGCATTTT
CAWSVRGPQGDQPQHF
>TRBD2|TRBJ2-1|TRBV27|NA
TGTGCCAGCAGCACTAGCGGCAGCCTTTACAATGAGCAGTTCTTC
CASSTSGSLYNEQFF
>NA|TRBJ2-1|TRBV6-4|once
TGTGCCAGCAGAGACTCGCTAGCTGGGGAGCAGTTCTTC
CASRDSLAGEQFF
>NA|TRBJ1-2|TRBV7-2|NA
TGTGCCAGCAGCTTTATGACAAACTATGGCTACACCTTC
CASSFMTNYGYTF
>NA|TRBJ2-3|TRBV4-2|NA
TGTGCCAGCAGCCAAGTGGGGGACGCGGGAGATACGCAGTATTTT
CASSQVGDAGDTQYF
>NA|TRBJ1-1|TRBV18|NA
TGTGCCAGCTCTCAGCAGGGGAGTGAAGCTTTCTTT
CASSQQGSEAFF
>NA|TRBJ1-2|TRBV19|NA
TGTGCCAGTAGTATAAGGGAGATTGGTGGCTACACCTTC
CASSIREIGGYTF
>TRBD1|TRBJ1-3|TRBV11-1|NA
TGTGCCAGCAGTTCGACAGGGGGCAATGGAAACACCATATATTTT
CASSSTGGNGNTIYF
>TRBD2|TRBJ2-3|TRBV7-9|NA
TGTGCCAGCAGTAAGCCCCGCGGGGGGACCACAGATACGCAGTATTTT
CASSKPRGGTTDTQYF
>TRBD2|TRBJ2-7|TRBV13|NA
TGTGCCAGCAGCATCAGCGGGGGGGACTACGAGCAGTACTTC
CASSISGGDYEQYF
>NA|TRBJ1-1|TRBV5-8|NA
TGTGCCAGCAGCTTGGCAGGGATGGTCACTGAAGCTTTCTTT
CASSLAGMVTEAFF
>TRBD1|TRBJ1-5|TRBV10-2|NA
TGCGCCAGCAGTGAACAGGGGGATGGCAATCAGCCCCAGCATTTT
CASSEQGDGNQPQHF
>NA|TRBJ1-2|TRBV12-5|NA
TGTGCTAGTGGCCTCGACAGGATCCGTGGCTACACCTTC
CASGLDRIRGYTF
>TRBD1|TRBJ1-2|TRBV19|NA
TGTGCCAGTATCCCGGATAAGGGGGCAGGTGGCTACACCTTC
CASIPDKGAGGYTF
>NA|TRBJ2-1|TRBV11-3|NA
TGTGCCAGCAGCTCTGGGGGACTCACTGACAATGAGCAGTTCTTC
CASSSGGLTDNEQFF
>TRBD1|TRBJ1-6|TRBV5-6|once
TGTGCCAGCAGCGGGGGACAGGGGAATTCACCCCTCCACTTT
CASSGGQGNSPLHF
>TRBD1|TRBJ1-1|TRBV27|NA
TGTGCCAGCAGTTCGATCAGGGACAGGGTTGCTTTCTTT
CASSSIRDRVAFF
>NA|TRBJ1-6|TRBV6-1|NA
TGTGCCAGCAGTGGGTGGCACACGACCTCCTATAATTCACCCCTCCACTTT
CASSGWHTTSYNSPLHF
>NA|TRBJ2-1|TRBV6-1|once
TGTGCCAGCACGGAACGCTCGAACTACAATGAGCAGTTCTTC
CASTERSNYNEQFF
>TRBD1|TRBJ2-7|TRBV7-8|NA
TGTGCCAGCAGCTTGGGGACAGGGTCCTACGAGCAGTACTTC
CASSLGTGSYEQYF
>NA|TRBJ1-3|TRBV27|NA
TGTGCCAGCAGTTTAGGGAGAGAAGCGGCCGGAAACACCATATATTTT
CASSLGREAAGNTIYF
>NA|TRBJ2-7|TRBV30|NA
TGTGCCTGGAGTGTACTCGGGGGGCGGGTCTACGAGCAGTACTTC
CAWSVLGGRVYEQYF
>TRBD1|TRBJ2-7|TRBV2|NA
TGTGCCAGCAGTGGGGACAGACATTCCTCCTACGAGCAGTACTTC
CASSGDRHSSYEQYF
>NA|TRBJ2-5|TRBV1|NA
TGCACCAGCAGCCTCCCCATAGCGGGGGGGGCACCGGGGAGGACCCAGTACTTC
CTSSLPIAGGAPGRTQYF
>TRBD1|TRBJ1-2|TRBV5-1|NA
TGCGCCAGCAGCTTGGAGGGGGCCTATGGCTACACCTTC
CASSLEGAYGYTF
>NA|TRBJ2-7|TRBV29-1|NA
TGCAGCGTTGTGCAGGGCTCCTACGAGCAGTACTTC
CSVVQGSYEQYF
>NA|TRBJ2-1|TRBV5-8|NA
TGTGCCAGCAGCCCAAGGCTCTGGGGACGTGGCGAGCAGTTCTTC
CASSPRLWGRGEQFF
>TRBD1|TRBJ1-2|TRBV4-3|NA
TGCGCCAGCAGCCAAGACAGGGGGGTTGATGGCTACACCTTC
CASSQDRGVDGYTF
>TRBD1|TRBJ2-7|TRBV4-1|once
TGCGCCAGCAGCCAGGGGACAGGGCGCGAGCAGTACTTC
CASSQGTGREQYF
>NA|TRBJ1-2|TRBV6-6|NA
TGTGCCAGCAGTTACTCGACCACGGACGGCTACACCTTC
CASSYSTTDGYTF
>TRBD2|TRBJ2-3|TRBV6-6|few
TGTGCCAGCAGTTACTCGGCGGGACTAGCGGGGGATACGCAGTATTTT
CASSYSAGLAGDTQYF
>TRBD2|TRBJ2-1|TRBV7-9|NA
TGTGCCAGCAGGGGACTAGCGGGGGCCCCCAATGAGCAGTTCTTC
CASRGLAGAPNEQFF
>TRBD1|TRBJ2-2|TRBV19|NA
TGTGCCAGTACCTTACAGGGGGCGGGCACCGGGGAGCTGTTTTTT
CASTLQGAGTGELFF
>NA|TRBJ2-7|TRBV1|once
TGCACCAGCAGCCGAGAGCCACCGGAGAACGAGCAGTACTTC
CTSSREPPENEQYF
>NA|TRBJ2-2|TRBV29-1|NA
TGCAGCGTGGCAACGAACACCGGGGAGCTGTTTTTT
CSVATNTGELFF
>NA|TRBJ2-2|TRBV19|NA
TGTGCCAGTAGTATACCCGCGAGGAACGGGGAGCTGTTTTTT
CASSIPARNGELFF
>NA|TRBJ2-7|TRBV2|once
TGTGCCAGCAGTGTAGTGGGGGCAAAGTACGAGCAGTACTTC
CASSVVGAKYEQYF
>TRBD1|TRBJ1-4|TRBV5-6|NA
TGTGCCAGCAGCGTGACAGGGGGGGAGGAAAAACTGTTTTTT
CASSVTGGEEKLFF
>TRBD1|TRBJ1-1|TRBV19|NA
TGTGCCACCGACGACAGGGTAGGGCCTGAAGCTTTCTTT
CATDDRVGPEAFF
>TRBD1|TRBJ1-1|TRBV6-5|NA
TGTGCCAGCAGTTACCAGGGGGAGAACACTGAAGCTTTCTTT
CASSYQGENTEAFF